The T cell receptor beta chain described here comes from a study of shared clonotypes between healthy human individuals. Study-wide results and limits: The study found lower generation probabilities in non-shared clonotypes than in those shared by all four donors. It was anticipated that sequencing depth would influence how many clonotypes donors shared.

The germline V gene encodes CDR1 SGHVS and CDR2 FQNEAQ. Trimming cost V 2 bases and J 4 bases; bases outside gene matches: 7. This CDR3 has 16 amino acids. Libraries were prepared by immunoSEQ multiplex PCR; TCRdb keeps only in-frame clonotypes and omits some of them. The sample has some 2 million clones, roughly 96% seen once. Comment on this clone: The target antigen is unknown.

The sample consisted of naive CD4+ T cells sorted from blood. Documented subset: CD45RA+ positively selected. J is TRBJ1-5 and V is TRBV7-8; 8 bases fit TRBD1. The TCR comes from a man in his late teens or twenties in good health. CDR3 amino acids: CASSLSNRGFNQPQHF. CDR3 coding DNA: TGTGCCAGCAGCTTATCAAACAGGGGGTTTAATCAGCCCCAGCATTTT.